This T cell receptor (beta chain) derives from a study of read filtering for tumor transcriptome and immune sequencing. Overall study results and limits: IR-seq and RNA-seq agreed better without single-read clonotypes.

From roughly 0.4 ug of RNA, a library with molecular barcoded alpha/delta and beta/gamma adaptors was made. Each CDR3 protein is one row after TCRdb ran MiXCR on the reads. The data contain 62,000 or so distinct CDR3 sequences, under 25% of them singletons. This clonotype was seen ten or more times. Its antigen remains unknown. In germline, CDR1 is SNHLY, CDR2 FYNNEI. Trimming took 8 bases from V and 3 from J, leaving 12 bases between them. The length of the CDR3 is 13 residues. V gene TRBV2 combines with J gene TRBJ2-3; D is possibly TRBD2 (6 bases). This receptor was obtained from a donor at least 40 years old with multiple myeloma. The sample comprised a population of CD138-negative cells sorted from bone marrow. CDR3 protein: CASGPGVTDTQYF. The DNA for the CDR3 is TGTGCCAGCGGGCCGGGAGTTACAGATACGCAGTATTTT.